This T cell receptor beta chain appears in the sequencing data of a study of T cell responses to AZD1222 COVID-19 vaccine. CDR1 and CDR2 from the germline V gene are SGHVS and FQNEAQ. V was shortened by 4 bases and J by 7 bases, with 11 bases between the two germline ends. This CDR3 comprises 13 residues. Only in-frame clones appear in the TCRdb table, and some are missing; sequencing was by immunoSEQ multiplex PCR. The sample records approximately 92,000 clones, 80% to 90% being singletons. The rearrangement uses TRBV7-8 and TRBJ1-5; D possibly corresponds to TRBD1 (6 bases). This sequence was found in an adult in good health. Source: peripheral blood, taken on day 0 of AZD1222 vaccination. CDR3 nucleotides: TGTGCCAGCAGCTATTGGGGGGCGCAGCCCCAGCATTTT. Its protein product is CASSYWGAQPQHF.